A selection of T cell receptor beta chains follows, all from one sample in a study of vaccination and CD4 T cells after COVID-19. No antigen has been identified for these receptors. TCRdb reprocessed the PCR reads via MiXCR and lists one record per CDR3 protein. The sample holds some 7,000 distinct CDR3 sequences; about 26% are singletons and the top ten take about 35%. The sequencing sample was made of CD4+ T cells from blood, cultured in vitro. The receptors here all came from a human donor in good health. CDR3s include the opening cysteine and the closing phenylalanine or tryptophan. A D gene is named only where the DNA matches it firmly. Rows may omit the clone size; those that give it use once, few, many or a size class.

J gene,clone size,V gene,D gene,CDR3 DNA,CDR3 protein
TRBJ2-3,medium-sized,TRBV6-1,NA,TGTGCCAGCAGTGCAACAGGAAACCGAGATACGCAGTATTTT,CASSATGNRDTQYF
TRBJ1-1,once,TRBV12-3/TRBV12-4,NA,TGTGCCAGCGGATTAACCAGGAACACTGAAGCTTTCTTT,CASGLTRNTEAFF
TRBJ2-3,NA,TRBV4-2,NA,TGTGCCAGCAGCTTAGCGGAATATAGCACAGATACGCAGTATTTT,CASSLAEYSTDTQYF
TRBJ1-5,few,TRBV20-1,NA,TGCAGTGTTTACCGGGGCCTCAATCAGCCCCAGCATTTT,CSVYRGLNQPQHF
TRBJ2-2,few,TRBV27,NA,TGTGCCAGCAGTGTGGGGGTGAGGACGCCCCGGGAGCTGTTTTTT,CASSVGVRTPRELFF
TRBJ2-3,few,TRBV24-1,NA,TGTGCCACCAGTACGGGGGTAAGGGGCACAGATACGCAGTATTTT,CATSTGVRGTDTQYF
TRBJ1-2,few,TRBV19,TRBD1,TGTGCCAGTACCGCAGGGGGAAAAGGTGGCTACACCTTC,CASTAGGKGGYTF
TRBJ1-1,NA,TRBV5-1,NA,TGCGCCAGCAGCTTCGACGGCAGGGACACTGAAGCTTTCTTT,CASSFDGRDTEAFF
TRBJ1-2,medium-sized,TRBV7-2,NA,TGTGCCAGCAGCATAACAGGGACAAACTTTTATGGCTACACCTTC,CASSITGTNFYGYTF
TRBJ1-5,few,TRBV12-3/TRBV12-4,NA,TGTGCCAGCAAGGGCCCGGCGAACAATCAGCCCCAGCATTTT,CASKGPANNQPQHF
TRBJ2-1,few,TRBV4-2,TRBD2,TGTGCCAGCAGCTTAAGACTAGCGGGTTCCTACAATGAGCAGTTCTTC,CASSLRLAGSYNEQFF
TRBJ1-4,few,TRBV7-6,TRBD1,TGTGCCAGCAGCCCCTCCGGGACAGGGGGCGAAAAACTGTTTTTT,CASSPSGTGGEKLFF
TRBJ1-1,few,TRBV6-5,NA,TGTGCCAGCAGTTACAGGGAGTGGGACACTGAAGCTTTCTTT,CASSYREWDTEAFF
TRBJ1-2,NA,TRBV7-9,NA,TGTGCCAGCAGCTCTGAAGAGACGTCGTATGGCTACACCTTC,CASSSEETSYGYTF
TRBJ1-1,NA,TRBV10-3,NA,TGTGCCATAAGGTCGCGACAGGATCTTGAAGCTTTCTTT,CAIRSRQDLEAFF
TRBJ2-1,few,TRBV10-3,TRBD2,TGTGCCATAAGCGGGGGGGGTCCCAATGAGCAGTTCTTC,CAISGGGPNEQFF
TRBJ2-2,NA,TRBV6-4,NA,TGTGCCAGCAGTGAGGGGAACACCGGGGAGCTGTTTTTT,CASSEGNTGELFF
TRBJ2-5,medium-sized,TRBV20-1,NA,TGCAGTGCTAGGGGAGACCCGGTCGGAGAGACCCAGTACTTC,CSARGDPVGETQYF
TRBJ1-5,medium-sized,TRBV6-5,NA,TGTGCCAGCAGTTCGGGTTACAATCAGCCCCAGCATTTT,CASSSGYNQPQHF
TRBJ1-2,NA,TRBV5-5,TRBD1,TGTGCCAGCAGCCCCCCCGGGACAGCACTATTCAGCTACACCTTC,CASSPPGTALFSYTF
TRBJ2-5,few,TRBV7-3,NA,TGTGCCAGCAGCTTAAAAGGGAGGGAGACCCAGTACTTC,CASSLKGRETQYF
TRBJ2-2,few,TRBV10-2,TRBD2,TGCGCCAGCACCTCCCCTCGGGGGGCCGGGGAGCTGTTTTTT,CASTSPRGAGELFF
TRBJ1-2,few,TRBV6-1,NA,TGTGCCAGCAGCTCCGACGCGTACTATGGCTACACCTTC,CASSSDAYYGYTF
TRBJ1-6,NA,TRBV4-2,TRBD1,TGTGCCAGCAGCCAACTCATCCAGGGGGTCGATTCACCCCTCCACTTT,CASSQLIQGVDSPLHF
TRBJ2-7,few,TRBV6-5,NA,TGTGCCAGCAGTTTCCTAACCGCCGAGCAGTACTTC,CASSFLTAEQYF
TRBJ1-1,NA,TRBV11-1,NA,TGTGCCAGCAGCCGACGACAGGCTGCGAACCCTACTGAAGCTTTCTTT,CASSRRQAANPTEAFF